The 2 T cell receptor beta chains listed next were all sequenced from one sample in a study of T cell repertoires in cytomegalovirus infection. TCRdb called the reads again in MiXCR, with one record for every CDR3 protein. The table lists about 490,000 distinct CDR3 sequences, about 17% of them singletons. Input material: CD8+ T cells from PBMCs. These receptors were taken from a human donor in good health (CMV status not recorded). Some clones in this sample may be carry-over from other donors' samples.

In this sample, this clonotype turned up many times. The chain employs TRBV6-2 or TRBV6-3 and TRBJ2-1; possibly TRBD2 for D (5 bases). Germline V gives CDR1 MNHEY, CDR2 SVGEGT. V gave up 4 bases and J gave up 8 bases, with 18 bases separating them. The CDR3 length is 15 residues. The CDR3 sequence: CASSSIAPSYDEQFF. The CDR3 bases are TGTGCCAGCAGTTCAATAGCGCCTTCCTATGATGAGCAGTTCTTC.

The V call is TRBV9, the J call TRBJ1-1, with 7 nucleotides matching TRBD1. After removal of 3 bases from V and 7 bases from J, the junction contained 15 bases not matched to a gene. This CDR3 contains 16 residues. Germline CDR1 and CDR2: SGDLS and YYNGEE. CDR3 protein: CASSGDRHITKGEAFF. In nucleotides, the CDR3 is TGTGCCAGCAGCGGGGACAGACATATAACCAAGGGTGAAGCTTTCTTT.